This T cell receptor beta chain was recorded in a study of T cells in Graves' hyperthyroidism and ophthalmopathy. Amplified regions were TCR beta CDR3 sequences from RNA transcripts. First-round RT-PCR of the TCR CDR3 relied on the HTBI primer set. TCRdb itself ran the multiplex PCR reads through MiXCR, one entry per CDR3 protein. The repertoire holds 540,000 or so distinct CDR3 sequences, around 16% seen once, with around 7.3% in the top ten. The length of the CDR3 is 15 residues. V was clipped by 1 base and J by 2 bases; unmatched bases: 2. The germline gives CDR1 SGHRS, CDR2 YFSETQ. Whole-study results and caveats: Most thyroid clonotypes with frequency above 0.001 were detected in blood. Ophthalmopathy and stable hyperthyroidism were separated by a 13 V-J model.

This clonotype was detected a few times. Its antigen is still unknown. The origin of this receptor is a woman aged 25 to 39 with Graves' hyperthyroidism. The sequencing input was blood. This chain uses TRBV5-1 with TRBJ2-5; 10 bases line up with TRBD2. The CDR3 coding sequence is TGCGCCAGCAGCTTGACTAGCGGGATTCAAGAGACCCAGTACTTC. It yields the protein CASSLTSGIQETQYF. Full variable domain (outside the CDR3, taken from reference TRBV5-1 and TRBJ2-5): KAGVTQTPRYLIKTRGQQVTLSCSPISGHRSVSWYQQTPGQGLQFLFEYFSETQRNKGNFPGRFSGRQFSNSRSEMNVSTLELGDSALYLCASSLTSGIQETQYFGPGTRLLVL.